A selection of T cell receptor beta chains follows, all from one sample in a study of T-cell memory formation after mild COVID-19. TCRdb ran MiXCR on the 5' RACE reads and lists one entry per CDR3 protein. Of hundreds of thousands of distinct CDR3 sequences listed, just over 20% were seen once; the top ten hold roughly an eighth. Sequenced input: PBMCs or a T cell subset sorted from them (not recorded which). These receptors came from an adult woman who had mild COVID-19 (a few samples of this study predate the infection). Cell type and time point are not known. Both conserved end residues are part of each CDR3. D genes are given only for firm matches. Size is omitted from some rows. Given values are once, few, many or a class for expanded clones.

TRBV4-3	16	TRBD1	few	TRBJ2-1	CASSQEAGGGYNEQFF	TGCGCCAGCAGCCAAGAGGCAGGGGGCGGCTACAATGAGCAGTTCTTC
TRBV20-1	16	NA	few	TRBJ2-4	CSARRDRFLAKNIQYF	TGCAGTGCTCGGAGGGACAGATTTCTAGCCAAAAACATTCAGTACTTC
TRBV15	15	TRBD1	few	TRBJ1-6	CATSGGTEPNSPLHF	TGTGCCACCAGCGGAGGGACAGAGCCCAATTCACCCCTCCACTTT
TRBV5-8	17	NA	few	TRBJ2-6	CASSPGGIQSGANVLTF	TGTGCCAGCAGCCCTGGGGGTATACAGTCTGGGGCCAACGTCCTGACTTTC
TRBV27	14	NA	few	TRBJ1-2	CASSSRGAGYGYTF	TGTGCCAGCAGTTCCAGGGGCGCCGGCTATGGCTACACCTTC
TRBV25-1	13	NA	few	TRBJ2-1	CASSEYSADEQFF	TGTGCCAGCAGTGAATACAGCGCGGATGAGCAGTTCTTC
TRBV29-1	12	NA	NA	TRBJ1-2	CSADPHNYGYTF	TGCAGCGCAGACCCCCATAACTATGGCTACACCTTC
TRBV5-8	11	NA	NA	TRBJ1-1	CASIRGPRPFF	TGTGCCAGCATTCGGGGCCCTCGACCCTTTTTT
TRBV9	17	TRBD2	NA	TRBJ2-5	CASSVESGLAGQETQYF	TGTGCCAGCAGCGTAGAGTCGGGACTAGCGGGGCAGGAGACCCAGTACTTC
TRBV12-3/TRBV12-4	13	NA	NA	TRBJ1-5	CASSFLGFQPQHF	TGTGCCAGCAGTTTCCTGGGTTTTCAGCCCCAGCATTTT
TRBV15	17	TRBD2	few	TRBJ2-7	CATSSWLAGPPVTEQYF	TGTGCCACCAGCAGTTGGCTAGCGGGACCTCCGGTTACCGAGCAGTACTTC
TRBV27	13	NA	NA	TRBJ1-2	CASSRSTSYGYTF	TGTGCCAGCAGTCGATCCACAAGTTATGGCTACACCTTC
TRBV29-1	17	TRBD1	few	TRBJ2-1	CSVDGSTGVRNGNEQFF	TGCAGCGTTGATGGCTCGACAGGGGTCCGAAATGGCAATGAGCAGTTCTTC